These 30 T cell receptor beta chains originate from one sample sequenced in a study of identical twins. TCRdb passed the 5' RACE reads through MiXCR, listing each CDR3 protein once. Among under 250,000 distinct CDR3 sequences, around 7.6% were seen once, and the ten largest hold approximately 5.4%. These records were also assigned to another study, of yellow fever vaccine responses in identical twins.

What was sequenced was CD8+ T cells sorted from blood. The receptors come from a woman aged 18-30 years in good health.

In its sample, this clonotype was seen a few times. The rearrangement uses TRBV4-1 and TRBJ2-2, with a tentative D call TRBD1 (6 bases). CDR3 length: 17 residues. Trimming stripped 4 bases from V and 0 bases from J, with 15 bases between. CDR1 and CDR2 (germline): MGHRA, YSYEKL. CDR3 DNA: TGCGCCAGCAGCCCCCAAAGGGGGAACGCGAACACCGGGGAGCTGTTTTTT. Residues: CASSPQRGNANTGELFF.

This clonotype was counted only a few times. A junction boundary mismatches the germline segment, possibly from a read error. V is TRBV20-1 and J is TRBJ2-5; 12 bases are a match to TRBD2. CDR1 and CDR2 (germline): DFQATT, SNEGSKA (reference sequence). The CDR3 has 15 amino acids. CDR3 sequence: CSARPSGGVSETQYF. The DNA for the CDR3 is TGCAGTGCTAGACCTAGCGGGGGGGTTTCAGAGACCCAGTATTTC.

This clonotype was picked up a small number of times. V gene TRBV20-1 combines with J gene TRBJ1-2; a possible D gene is TRBD1 (6 bases). V lost 8 bases and J 3 bases, leaving 10 bases between the germline ends. In germline, CDR1 is DFQATT, CDR2 SNEGSKA (reference sequence). The CDR3 is 11 residues long. The CDR3 loop is CSTGSDYGYTF. CDR3 nucleotide sequence: TGCAGTACAGGGTCCGACTATGGCTACACCTTC.

This chain links TRBV29-1 with TRBJ2-7, with D tentatively TRBD1 (5 bases). V lost 4 bases and J lost 2, with 18 bases in between. This CDR3 has 15 amino acids. Germline CDR1 SQVTM, CDR2 ANQGSEA. CDR3 residues: CSVVGQPLGAYEQYF. The DNA of the CDR3 is TGCAGCGTTGTGGGCCAACCCCTAGGGGCCTACGAGCAGTACTTC.

This clonotype was seen ten or more times. The J gene is TRBJ2-7, the V gene TRBV7-9; D is uncertain. This CDR3 has 12 amino acids. Germline CDR1 reads SEHNR; CDR2 reads FQNEAQ (reference sequence). Deletions cut 8 bases from V and 7 bases from J, with 15 bases between. Here the CDR3 reads CASYRAGGEQYF. CDR3 sequence (DNA): TGTGCCAGCTACCGGGCCGGCGGTGAGCAGTACTTC.

This chain connects TRBV5-1 to TRBJ1-1, with 11 bases lining up with TRBD1. The J segment lost 3 bases and the V segment lost 4 bases, leaving 11 bases of the junction unmatched. Germline assignment: CDR1 SGHRS and CDR2 YFSETQ. This CDR3 contains 17 residues. In nucleotides, the CDR3 is TGCGCCAGCAGCCAACCCAGGACAGGGGGCGGCTACACTGAAGCTTTCTTT. Translating gives CASSQPRTGGGYTEAFF.

This clonotype turned up a few times. The chain's CDR3 is CASSLVEGAYGYTF. The CDR3 DNA sequence: TGTGCCAGCAGCTTGGTGGAGGGGGCCTATGGCTACACCTTC. The chain has TRBV5-5 and TRBJ1-2; TRBD1 matches 7 bases. The CDR3 totals 14 residues. V lost 0 bases to trimming and J lost 4 bases; unmatched junction nucleotides: 3. Germline CDR1 reads SGHKS; CDR2 reads YYEKEE (reference sequence). Together with reference TRBV5-5 and TRBJ1-2, the CDR3 gives the full variable domain: DAGVTQSPTHLIKTRGQQVTLRCSPISGHKSVSWYQQVLGQGPQFIFQYYEKEERGRGNFPDRFSARQFPNYSSELNVNALLLGDSALYLCASSLVEGAYGYTFGSGTRLTVV.

This clonotype turned up a few times. The rearrangement links TRBV20-1 to TRBJ2-7, with 10 bases matching TRBD2. This CDR3 is 17 amino acids long. Per germline, CDR1 DFQATT and CDR2 SNEGSKA (reference sequence). J was trimmed by 0 bases and V by 6 bases; bases with no gene match: 14. For the CDR3, the DNA is TGCAGTGCCACACTAGCGGGATCCAAGAGGAGCTCCTACGAGCAGTACTTC. Amino acid sequence: CSATLAGSKRSSYEQYF.

Only a few counts were recorded for this clonotype. The J gene is TRBJ2-3, the V gene TRBV24-1, with 8 bases identical to TRBD2. Germline CDR1 is KGHDR and CDR2 is SFDVKD. Trimming at V came to 0 bases and at J to 1 base, leaving 2 bases not matched to a gene. The CDR3 runs to 16 residues. This CDR3 is CATSDLLRGGTDTQYF. In nucleotides, the CDR3 is TGTGCCACCAGTGATTTGCTGCGGGGGGGCACAGATACGCAGTATTTT.

This clonotype has at least ten counts. The chain has TRBV29-1 and TRBJ1-1, with a tentative D call TRBD1 (5 bases). Trimming cost V 6 bases and J 1 base, with 12 bases left between them. The CDR3 has 13 amino acids. Germline V lookup: CDR1 SQVTM, CDR2 ANQGSEA. The CDR3 region is CSVPRGQNTEAFF. The CDR3 coding sequence is TGCAGCGTCCCCCGCGGACAGAACACTGAAGCTTTCTTT.

This clonotype was detected many times. V usage is TRBV29-1 and J usage is TRBJ2-1; 8 bases agree with TRBD2. From germline, CDR1 is SQVTM and CDR2 ANQGSEA. The CDR3 covers 16 residues. V shed 1 base and J 8 bases; nucleotides not matched to a gene: 13. CDR3 DNA: TGCAGCGTTGAAGGGCTAGCGGGCACCCGGGGTGATGAGCAGTTCTTC. This sequence encodes CSVEGLAGTRGDEQFF.

The V gene is TRBV27, the J gene TRBJ2-7; 13 bases line up with TRBD2. With 5 bases clipped from V and 5 bases from J, the junction kept 3 bases outside the gene matches. The length of the CDR3 is 14 residues. The V gene's germline CDR1 is MNHEY and CDR2 SMNVEV (reference sequence). This chain's CDR3 is CASSLTSGGDEQYV. The CDR3 nucleotides are TGTGCCAGCAGTCTCACTAGCGGGGGGGACGAGCAGTACGTC.

This clonotype has just a few counts. CDR3 in DNA: TGTGCCAGCAGTTACTTGGGTCGTCAGCGGAACACCGGGGAGCTGTTTTTT. Translating it yields CASSYLGRQRNTGELFF. This chain joins TRBV6-2 or TRBV6-3 and TRBJ2-2, with D unresolved. The CDR3 extends over 17 amino acids. Germline CDR1 and CDR2: MNHEY and SVGEGT. Trimming removed 1 base at V and 1 base at J, with 13 bases between.

This clonotype was found many times. This rearrangement joins TRBV29-1 to TRBJ2-1; no definite D call. V dropped 6 bases and J dropped 1 base, with 7 bases sitting between them. The germline V gene has CDR1 SQVTM and CDR2 ANQGSEA. This CDR3 is built from 12 residues. CDR3 in DNA: TGCAGCGTCCCCTTTTCCTACAATGAGCAGTTCTTC. It codes for CSVPFSYNEQFF.

The chain employs TRBV12-3 or TRBV12-4 and TRBJ2-6; D ambiguous. This CDR3 has 15 residues. Trimming cost V 1 base and J 0 bases, with 4 bases left between them. The CDR3 region has the DNA TGTGCCAGCAGTTTAGGGTACTCTGGGGCCAACGTCCTGACTTTC. Its protein is CASSLGYSGANVLTF.

The rearrangement joins TRBV7-6 to TRBJ2-1; tentative D call: TRBD1 (6 bases). Trimming cost V 3 bases and J 1 base, with 22 bases left between them. This CDR3 spans 19 amino acids. Germline CDR1 is SGHVS and CDR2 is FNYEAQ. The CDR3 protein is CASSFPPRGPEGSYNEQFF. The CDR3 DNA is TGTGCCAGCAGCTTCCCCCCCAGGGGCCCTGAGGGGTCCTACAATGAGCAGTTCTTC.

The chain recombines TRBV3-1 with TRBJ2-3; D gene uncertain. Germline V gene data show CDR1 as LGHDT and CDR2 as YNNKEL (reference sequence). V lost 0 bases and J lost 2, with 15 bases in between. The CDR3 is made up of 17 amino acids. Here the CDR3 DNA reads TGTGCCAGCAGCCAAGATGGACCGTCCCATTTCACAGATACGCAGTATTTT. Its protein is CASSQDGPSHFTDTQYF.

This clonotype has a count of ten or more. V usage is TRBV28 and J usage is TRBJ2-5; D might be TRBD2 (6 bases). This CDR3 comprises 13 residues. Trimming cost V 5 bases and J 8 bases, with 15 bases left between them. Germline V gene lookup returns CDR1 MDHEN and CDR2 SYDVKM. The CDR3 here is CASSKGLADTQYF. CDR3 sequence (DNA): TGTGCCAGCAGTAAGGGACTCGCGGATACCCAGTACTTC. The whole variable domain, remainder taken from reference TRBV28 and TRBJ2-5, is DVKVTQSSRYLVKRTGEKVFLECVQDMDHENMFWYRQDPGLGLRLIYFSYDVKMKEKGDIPEGYSVSREKKERFSLILESASTNQTSMYLCASSKGLADTQYFGPGTRLLVL.

The CDR3 spells CAFSLLPGLAGGIDTQYF. Here the CDR3 DNA reads TGTGCCTTCAGTTTATTACCGGGACTAGCGGGAGGTATAGATACGCAGTATTTT. The rearrangement joins TRBV12-3 or TRBV12-4 to TRBJ2-3, with TRBD2 matching over 15 bases. V trimming: 11 bases; J trimming: 5 bases; junction bases outside the gene matches: 17. The CDR3 consists of 18 residues.

This clonotype was observed at least ten times. The chain combines TRBV12-3 or TRBV12-4 with TRBJ1-5; the D is unclear. The CDR3 consists of 15 residues. V lost 6 bases, J lost 0 bases, and 12 bases lay in between. This chain's CDR3 is CASSPHTDSNQPQHF. The DNA for the CDR3 is TGTGCCAGCAGCCCCCACACGGATAGCAATCAGCCCCAGCATTTT.

J is TRBJ2-7 and V is TRBV6-1; no clear D. From germline, CDR1 is MNHNS and CDR2 SASEGT. There are 15 residues in the CDR3. V dropped 2 bases and J dropped 4 bases, with 15 bases sitting between them. The CDR3 bases are TGTGCCAGCAGTGAATCAGACCGGGTAGGATACGAGCAGTACTTC. As protein: CASSESDRVGYEQYF.

The CDR3 is CASRLAGYSYNEQFF. Written as DNA, the CDR3 is TGTGCCAGCAGACTAGCGGGCTACTCCTACAATGAGCAGTTCTTC. The chain links TRBV27 to TRBJ2-1, with 9 bases that match TRBD2. This CDR3 has 15 amino acids. J was trimmed by 0 bases and V by 6 bases; bases with no gene match: 3. The germline V gene encodes CDR1 MNHEY and CDR2 SMNVEV (reference sequence).

Many counts were recorded for this clonotype. Here the CDR3 DNA reads TGTGCCAGCAGCCCGTGGACTAGCGGGAGACTAGCCGCCACCACAGATACGCAGTATTTT. This codes for CASSPWTSGRLAATTDTQYF. The chain joins TRBV3-1 to TRBJ2-3; 13 nucleotides match TRBD2. CDR1 is LGHDT, CDR2 YNNKEL, per germline (reference sequence). J was trimmed by 2 bases and V by 4 bases; bases with no gene match: 15. This CDR3 contains 20 residues.

This clonotype has a handful of counts. This sequence joins TRBV14 and TRBJ2-7; D gene uncertain. CDR1 and CDR2 (germline): SGHDN, FVKESK. The CDR3 runs 13 residues. Trimming cost V 4 bases and J 4 bases, with 11 bases left between them. CDR3 amino acids: CASSPRSFYEQYF. The CDR3 DNA sequence: TGTGCCAGCAGCCCGAGGAGCTTTTACGAGCAGTACTTC. The whole variable domain, remainder taken from reference TRBV14 and TRBJ2-7, is EAGVTQFPSHSVIEKGQTVTLRCDPISGHDNLYWYRRVMGKEIKFLLHFVKESKQDESGMPNNRFLAERTGGTYSTLKVQPAELEDSGVYFCASSPRSFYEQYFGPGTRLTVT.

The rearrangement uses TRBV15 and TRBJ2-3; D is ambiguous. The CDR3 consists of 15 residues. CDR1 LNHNV and CDR2 YYDKDF come from the germline V gene (reference sequence). The V end lost 0 bases, the J end lost 4 bases, and 11 bases lay between the germline ends. CDR3 loop: CATSRDLPVPDTQYF. DNA of the CDR3: TGTGCCACCAGCAGAGACCTGCCGGTTCCAGATACGCAGTATTTT.

This clonotype was seen more than once but under ten times. The rearrangement joins TRBV9 to TRBJ2-1, with 8 nucleotides matching TRBD1. The V segment lost 3 bases and the J segment 7 bases; nucleotides outside the gene matches: 6. From germline, CDR1 is SGDLS and CDR2 YYNGEE. This CDR3 has 14 residues. As DNA, the CDR3 is TGTGCCAGCAGCGGCAGGGGGCCAGGTAATGAGCAGTTCTTC. It codes for CASSGRGPGNEQFF.

This clonotype has only a few counts. This chain joins TRBV25-1 and TRBJ2-1; 9 nucleotides match TRBD2. V lost 7 bases, J lost 7 bases, and 8 bases stayed unmatched. Germline CDR1 and CDR2: MGHDK and SYGVNS. This CDR3 is built from 14 residues. Here the CDR3 reads CASKPPGLANEQFF. The CDR3 coding sequence is TGTGCCAGCAAGCCCCCGGGACTAGCAAATGAGCAGTTCTTC. The whole variable domain, remainder taken from reference TRBV25-1 and TRBJ2-1, is EADIYQTPRYLVIGTGKKITLECSQTMGHDKMYWYQQDPGMELHLIHYSYGVNSTEKGDLSSESTVSRIRTEHFPLTLESARPSHTSQYLCASKPPGLANEQFFGPGTRLTVL.

V is TRBV5-5 and J is TRBJ1-2, with D maybe TRBD1 (5 bases). The CDR3 has 13 amino acids. CDR1 and CDR2 (germline): SGHKS, YYEKEE (reference sequence). V lost 9 bases and J lost 8, with 20 bases in between. This CDR3 is CAMSPGRLWGYTF. The CDR3 nucleotides read TGTGCCATGAGCCCGGGGCGCCTCTGGGGCTACACCTTC.

Points on this clonotype: Possible read error: a much larger clone is one base away. V and J are TRBV5-6 and TRBJ2-1; 9 nucleotides line up with TRBD2. CDR1 is SGHDT and CDR2 is YYEEEE in the germline V gene. This CDR3 has 13 amino acids. Here the CDR3 DNA reads TGTGCCAGCAGCTCCGGACTAGCGATTGAGCAGCTCTTC. Translating it yields CASSSGLAIEQLF.

This clonotype was observed a few times. V usage is TRBV6-5 and J usage is TRBJ2-3; 7 bases are shared with TRBD2. Trimming removed 2 bases from V and 2 bases from J; junction bases left unmatched: 7. The CDR3 has 16 amino acids. In germline, CDR1 is MNHEY, CDR2 SVGAGI. CDR3 sequence (DNA): TGTGCCAGCAGTTACCCAGCCGGGACTAACACAGATACGCAGTATTTT. It yields the protein CASSYPAGTNTDTQYF.